The 15 T cell receptor beta chains given below trace back to one sample, sequenced in a study of esophageal squamous cell carcinoma under preoperative chemotherapy. MiXCR, run by TCRdb on the PCR reads, gives a single entry per CDR3 protein. Of roughly 30,000 distinct CDR3 sequences listed, roughly 50% are singletons. The time point denotes: before preoperative PTX-NDP chemotherapy. This material was acquired from a patient given preoperative chemotherapy. These receptors were obtained from a human donor with esophageal squamous cell carcinoma. The donor label of this sample is uncertain.

In regard to this clonotype: At one of its ends the junction is not consistent with the germline gene, which may arise from a read error. V usage is TRBV7-8 and J usage is TRBJ2-3, with D tentatively TRBD1 (7 bases). Germline V gene lookup returns CDR1 SGHVS and CDR2 FQNEAQ. The CDR3 totals 14 residues. CDR3 DNA: TGCCGCGGCAGGGGGAGGTCAGGCAACAACACGCAGTACTTT. Translated, it gives CRGRGRSGNNTQYF.

This clonotype has ten or more counts. V usage is TRBV28 and J usage is TRBJ2-5, with D possibly being TRBD1 (6 bases). The V gene's germline CDR1 is MDHEN and CDR2 SYDVKM. The V and J ends lost 8 bases and 2 bases respectively, with 12 bases between them. The CDR3 sequence is 13 residues long. CDR3: CASGGRAQETQYF. As DNA, the CDR3 is TGTGCCAGCGGGGGCAGGGCGCAAGAGACCCAGTACTTC.

On this clonotype: At one of its ends the junction is not consistent with the germline gene, which may arise from a read error. The chain carries TRBV7-3 and TRBJ2-5; no definite D call. The CDR3 extends over 12 amino acids. From germline, CDR1 is SGHTA and CDR2 FQGTGA. The CDR3 coding sequence is TGTGCCAGGGGCCTAGGCCAAGATACCCAGTATTTC. It is translated as CARGLGQDTQYF.

This clonotype was picked up many times. The rearrangement uses TRBV6-5 and TRBJ2-1; the D gene is possibly TRBD1 (5 bases). V lost 7 bases and J 4 bases, leaving 5 bases between the germline ends. The length of the CDR3 is 11 residues. Germline V lookup: CDR1 MNHEY, CDR2 SVGAGI. The CDR3, as DNA: TGTGCCAGCAAGGGGTACAATGAGCAGTTCTTC. It codes for CASKGYNEQFF.

A remark on this clonotype: This CDR3 is missing its conserved last phenylalanine or tryptophan, likely due to a read error. Because the CDR3's place on the DNA is in doubt, the DNA is left out and the CDR3 is given as listed by TCRdb. This chain uses TRBV7-2 with TRBJ2-5; the table's TRBD2 call for D was not verified on the DNA. CDR1 and CDR2 from the germline V gene are SGHTA and FQGNSA. The CDR3 numbers 13 amino acids, ends counted. The CDR3 reads CASSWTSSETQFS.

The chain couples TRBV12-3 or TRBV12-4 to TRBJ2-4; 8 nucleotides align to TRBD2. This CDR3 has 14 residues. The CDR3 loop reads CAGSGGGKEDTQYF. In DNA form, the CDR3 reads TGTGCGGGGAGCGGGGGCGGGAAGGAAGACACTCAGTACTTC.

The table lists this clonotype with many counts. The chain links TRBV7-2 to TRBJ2-7; perhaps D is TRBD1 or TRBD2 (5 bases each). V lost 1 base, J lost 2 bases, and 15 bases lay in between. CDR1 SGHTA and CDR2 FQGNSA come from the germline V gene. The CDR3 sequence is 16 residues long. CDR3 loop: CASSLVSGRDAYEQYF. The CDR3 DNA sequence: TGTGCCAGCAGCTTAGTTTCAGGCCGGGACGCCTACGAGCAGTACTTC. Looking up the rest from reference TRBV7-2 and TRBJ2-7 gives the full variable domain: GAGVSQSPSNKVTEKGKDVELRCDPISGHTALYWYRQSLGQGLEFLIYFQGNSAPDKSGLPSDRFSAERTGGSVSTLTIQRTQQEDSAVYLCASSLVSGRDAYEQYFGPGTRLTVT.

On this clonotype itself: The final CDR3 position lacks the conserved phenylalanine or tryptophan, pointing to a likely read error. The limits of the CDR3 on the DNA are not certain, so only TCRdb's listed CDR3 is given. The chain carries TRBV12-3 or TRBV12-4 and TRBJ2-5; the table's D call, TRBD2, was not checked against the DNA. The CDR3 is 15 amino acids long, termini counted. This CDR3 reads CASSLLGRSGETQHL.

This clonotype was seen a few times. V is TRBV11-2 and J is TRBJ2-1; 13 nucleotides align to TRBD2. The CDR3 extends over 15 amino acids. The V gene's germline CDR1 is SGHAT and CDR2 FQNNGV. V lost 7 bases to trimming and J lost 2 bases; unmatched junction nucleotides: 2. The CDR3 nucleotides read TGTGCCAGCACTGGACTAGCGGGGGCCTACAATGAGCAGTTCTTC. It codes for CASTGLAGAYNEQFF.

Only a few counts were recorded for this clonotype. This chain joins TRBV7-9 and TRBJ2-1; no definite D call. The J call is in doubt because the DNA end fits TRBJ2-5 better. Germline V gives CDR1 SEHNR, CDR2 FQNEAQ (reference sequence). This CDR3 comprises 14 residues. CDR3 nucleotide sequence: TGTGCCAGCAGCTTATCGCCAGTCGGGGAGACCCAGTACTTC. Residues: CASSLSPVGETQYF.

As to this clonotype: This could be a read error, since a much larger clone is one nucleotide away. The rearrangement joins TRBV10-1 to TRBJ2-1; the D is unclear. The V end lost 0 bases, the J end lost 10 bases, and 13 bases lay between the germline ends. Germline V gene data show CDR1 as WNHNN and CDR2 as SYGVQD (reference sequence). The CDR3 totals 14 residues. The CDR3, as DNA: TGCGCCAGCAGTGAGTCAACTGGTCCCTACGAGCAGTTCTTC. It codes for CASSESTGPYEQFF.

This clonotype was counted at least ten times. This chain joins TRBV7-3 and TRBJ2-3; 9 bases line up with TRBD2. There are 16 residues in the CDR3. The junction had 12 bases not matched to a gene; V was cut back by 5 bases and J by 6 bases. The V gene's germline CDR1 is SGHTA and CDR2 FQGTGA. Here the CDR3 reads CASSQIAGDLKDTQYF. DNA for the CDR3: TGTGCCAGCAGCCAGATAGCGGGAGACCTCAAGGATACGCAGTATTTT.

Note on this clonotype: One end of the junction does not line up with germline, which may come from a read error. This chain links TRBV7-3 with TRBJ2-6; unclear D gene. The germline V gene has CDR1 SGHTA and CDR2 FQGTGA. The length of the CDR3 is 15 residues. The CDR3 DNA follows: TGTGCCAGCAGCTTCACACCTCCTTGCTCCAACGAGCTGAACTTC. It translates to CASSFTPPCSNELNF.

The J gene is TRBJ2-1, the V gene TRBV10-3; possibly TRBD1 for D (6 bases). CDR3 length: 16 amino acids. Germline V gene sequence: CDR1 ENHRY, CDR2 SYGVKD. Trimming left V 0 bases short and J 4 bases short, with 13 bases between. In nucleotides, the CDR3 is TGTGCCATCAGTGAGTCCGGACAGCCTCCTTACAATGAGCAGTTCTTC. This sequence encodes CAISESGQPPYNEQFF.

The table lists this clonotype with a few counts. This chain uses TRBV10-3 with TRBJ2-1; 11 bases align to TRBD1. The DNA end lines up better with TRBJ2-7; the J call may be wrong. This CDR3 has 17 residues. CDR1 and CDR2 from the germline V gene are ENHRY and SYGVKD. The CDR3 nucleotides are TGTGCCATCAGTGAGGCAGCCCCGGGACAGGGGGTGGATGAGCAGTACTTC. Protein product: CAISEAAPGQGVDEQYF.